These 10 T cell receptor beta chains were sequenced from one sample in a study of molecular identifiers for immune sequencing clone quantification. TCRdb recomputed calls from the PCR reads with MiXCR, one row per CDR3 protein. The table includes 65,000 to 70,000 distinct CDR3 sequences, 15% to 20% detected once. Sequenced sample: naive CD8+ T cells from blood, with Jurkat cell RNA spiked in. Subset here: FACS-sorted CD8+CD4-CCR7+CD45RA+ naive T cells. These receptors all come from a human donor in good health. Some libraries in this study had Jurkat cell RNA spiked in.

This clonotype showed up many times. The V gene is TRBV14, the J gene TRBJ2-7; 10 positions agree with TRBD2. Germline trimming cut 3 bases from V and 2 bases from J; bases unmatched to any gene: 4. Germline CDR1 SGHDN, CDR2 FVKESK. This CDR3 is built from 15 residues. The CDR3 sequence is CASSQFGLAAYEQYF. The CDR3 DNA is TGTGCCAGCAGCCAGTTTGGACTAGCGGCCTACGAGCAGTACTTC.

This clonotype was seen only a few times. The rearrangement uses TRBV6-5 and TRBJ2-1, with D perhaps matching TRBD2 (5 bases). Germline CDR1 MNHEY, CDR2 SVGAGI. V shed 10 bases and J shed 9 bases, with 19 bases lying between them. The CDR3 runs to 13 residues. The CDR3, as DNA: TGTGCCACTCCGACGAGGAGGCGGAGTGAGCAGTTCTTC. Translating it yields CATPTRRRSEQFF.

This clonotype was seen many times. The chain joins TRBV6-1 to TRBJ2-1; D could derive from TRBD1 or TRBD2 (5 bases each). Germline lookup yields CDR1 MNHNS and CDR2 SASEGT. The CDR3 extends over 16 amino acids. V lost 2 bases, J lost 2 bases, and 13 bases lay in between. The CDR3, as DNA: TGTGCCAGCAGTGAACGGGGCGGTTATCCCTACAATGAGCAGTTCTTC. Translation: CASSERGGYPYNEQFF.

The genes are TRBV6-5 and TRBJ1-2; the match to TRBD1 covers 10 bases. The CDR3 loop spans 14 amino acids. J was trimmed by 8 bases and V by 7 bases; bases with no gene match: 10. The germline V gene has CDR1 MNHEY and CDR2 SVGAGI. For the CDR3, the DNA is TGTGCCAGCATCGGAACCGGGACAGGGGCCGGCTACACCTTC. Protein sequence: CASIGTGTGAGYTF.

This clonotype was seen ten or more times. J is TRBJ1-3 and V is TRBV13, with D perhaps matching TRBD1 (6 bases). Deletions cut 6 bases from V and 8 bases from J, with 11 bases between. Germline loops: CDR1 PRHDT, CDR2 FYEKMQ (reference sequence). CDR3 length equals 12 residues. The CDR3 protein is CASRQGADTIYF. The CDR3 region has the DNA TGTGCCAGCAGACAGGGTGCTGACACCATATATTTT.

This clonotype was picked up many times. The rearrangement uses TRBV4-1 and TRBJ1-4, with D maybe TRBD1 (6 bases). This CDR3 region has 15 residues. V lost 1 base and J 4 bases, leaving 10 bases between the germline ends. Germline V gene sequence: CDR1 MGHRA, CDR2 YSYEKL. DNA for the CDR3: TGCGCCAGCAGCCAAGCGGACAGAATTAATGAAAAACTGTTTTTT. It specifies CASSQADRINEKLFF.

This clonotype was seen at least ten times. In DNA form, the CDR3 reads TGTGCCAGCAGTTTAATAGGTCCTCCTGGGCTGGGTGGAATAGCTAACTATGGCTACACCTTC. Its protein is CASSLIGPPGLGGIANYGYTF. The rearrangement joins TRBV27 to TRBJ1-2; D remains ambiguous. The CDR3 extends over 21 amino acids. Trimming stripped 2 bases from V and 0 bases from J, with 28 bases between. Germline CDR1 and CDR2: MNHEY and SMNVEV (reference sequence).

This clonotype was detected many times. The chain couples TRBV9 to TRBJ2-3, with 7 bases fitting TRBD2. V lost 5 bases and J lost 4; bases outside the gene matches: 1. CDR1 SGDLS and CDR2 YYNGEE come from the germline V gene. The CDR3 length is 12 residues. Here the CDR3 reads CASSGGADTQYF. CDR3 nucleotide sequence: TGTGCCAGCAGTGGGGGGGCAGATACGCAGTATTTT. The entire variable domain, with the rest obtained from reference TRBV9 and TRBJ2-3, is as follows: DSGVTQTPKHLITATGQRVTLRCSPRSGDLSVYWYQQSLDQGLQFLIQYYNGEERAKGNILERFSAQQFPDLHSELNLSSLELGDSALYFCASSGGADTQYFGPGTRLTVL.

The J gene is TRBJ1-5, the V gene TRBV6-1; D gene ambiguous. V was pared by 1 base and J by 4 bases, with 11 bases between. The CDR3 sequence is 15 residues long. Germline CDR1 reads MNHNS; CDR2 reads SASEGT. The CDR3 DNA reads as TGTGCCAGCAGTGAAGGTCCGGCAGCTAATCAGCCCCAGCATTTT. It codes for CASSEGPAANQPQHF.

This clonotype has a count of ten or more. This chain joins TRBV6-1 and TRBJ2-1, with TRBD2 identical over 13 bases. The CDR3 length is 18 residues. From germline, CDR1 is MNHNS and CDR2 SASEGT. Trimming removed 6 bases from V and 8 bases from J; junction bases left unmatched: 16. CDR3 in DNA: TGTGCCAGCAGCCCACTAGCGGGAGGGCCGATTCCTGGGGATGAGCAGTTCTTC. Its protein is CASSPLAGGPIPGDEQFF.